The clone carrying this T cell receptor beta chain was seen a handful of times. This record belongs to a study of patients and donors after allogeneic stem cell transplantation. TCRdb re-analysed the RT-PCR reads in MiXCR, keeping a single row per CDR3 protein. The sample records roughly 230,000 distinct CDR3 sequences, 11% to 15% being singletons. CDR3 length: 15 residues. J was trimmed by 3 bases and V by 7 bases; bases with no gene match: 12. The sequencing input was blood, either unsorted or a sorted T cell fraction (not recorded which). The rearrangement joins TRBV12-3 or TRBV12-4 to TRBJ2-7; 7 nucleotides align to TRBD2. This clonotype was obtained from a human donor who was either an allogeneic HSCT recipient or a stem cell or donor lymphocyte infusion donor (not recorded which). It is not recorded whose cells these are; they may come from a transplant donor. CDR3 bases: TGTGCCAGCACCCTAAGGGCGGGAGTGTACTACGAGCAGTACTTC. Its translation is CASTLRAGVYYEQYF.